Reported below is one T cell receptor (delta chain). Its matching antigen is unknown. This sample was included in a study of Vδ1+ human thymocytes. Findings of the study overall: In the thymus, TRG and TRD repertoires looked highly polyclonal with Gaussian CDR3 lengths. Roughly 22% of thymic delta-chain sequences were Vdelta2, with few Vdelta3, unlike blood Vdelta1+ controls.

The V segment lost 3 bases and the J segment 0 bases; nucleotides outside the gene matches: 29. This CDR3 spans 24 amino acids. CDR1 TSWWSYY and CDR2 QGS come from the germline V gene. RNA was extracted from the cells and then reverse transcribed. The CDR3 regions were amplified by multiplex PCR from V-gene primers to a constant-region primer. TCRdb made new clone calls on the multiplex PCR reads using CATT. This sample has about 53,000 delta-chain clones, with approximately 16% found just once. This receptor was taken from a girl less than two years old who had congenital heart surgery. Sequencing input: Vdelta1+ gamma-delta thymocytes from the thymus. Subset noted: FACS-sorted CD3+ TCRalphabeta- TCRVdelta1+ TCRVdelta2- thymocytes. The gene calls are TRDV1 and TRDJ1; 9 positions agree with TRDD2. The CDR3 DNA reads TGTGCTCTTGGGGAGCCACACCGAGGCCTTCCTACCTGGGGCAACAAGTCGGACACCGATAAACTCATCTTT. It translates to CALGEPHRGLPTWGNKSDTDKLIF.